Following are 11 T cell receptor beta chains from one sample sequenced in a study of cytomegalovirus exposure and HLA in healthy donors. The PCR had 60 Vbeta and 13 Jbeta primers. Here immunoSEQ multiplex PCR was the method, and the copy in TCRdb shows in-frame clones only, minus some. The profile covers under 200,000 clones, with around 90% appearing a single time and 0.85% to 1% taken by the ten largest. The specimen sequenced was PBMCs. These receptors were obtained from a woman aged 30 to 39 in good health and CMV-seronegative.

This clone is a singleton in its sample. The CDR3 sequence is CASRGWGLGNTIYF. CDR3 sequence (DNA): TGTGCCAGCAGGGGGTGGGGGCTTGGGAACACCATATATTTT. The chain employs TRBV6-6 and TRBJ1-3; weak D call: TRBD1 (6 bases). The CDR3 is 14 residues long. Trimming took off 6 bases at V and 7 bases at J, with 16 bases between the two ends. The germline V gene has CDR1 MNHNY and CDR2 SVGAGI (reference sequence).

The CDR3: CASSPRDTHTEAFF. CDR3 nucleotide sequence: TGTGCCAGCAGTCCCAGGGACACCCACACTGAAGCTTTCTTT. The V call is TRBV6-5, the J call TRBJ1-1, with TRBD1 as a possible D gene (6 bases). The germline CDR1 and CDR2 sequences are MNHEY and SVGAGI. Trimming shortened V by 5 bases and J by 3 bases, and 13 bases separated the two germline ends. This CDR3 is built from 14 residues.

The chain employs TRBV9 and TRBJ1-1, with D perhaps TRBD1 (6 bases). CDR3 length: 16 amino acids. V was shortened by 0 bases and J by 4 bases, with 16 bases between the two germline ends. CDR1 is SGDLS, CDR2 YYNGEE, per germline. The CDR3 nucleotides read TGTGCCAGCAGCGTAGGCCCACGAAGGGGGAGCACTGAAGCTTTCTTT. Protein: CASSVGPRRGSTEAFF.

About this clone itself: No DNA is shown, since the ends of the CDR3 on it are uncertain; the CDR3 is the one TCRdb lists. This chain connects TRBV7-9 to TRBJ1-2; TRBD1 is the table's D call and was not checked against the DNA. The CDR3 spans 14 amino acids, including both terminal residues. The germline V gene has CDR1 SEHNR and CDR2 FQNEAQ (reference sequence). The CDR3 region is CASSPWGQGAFSAF.

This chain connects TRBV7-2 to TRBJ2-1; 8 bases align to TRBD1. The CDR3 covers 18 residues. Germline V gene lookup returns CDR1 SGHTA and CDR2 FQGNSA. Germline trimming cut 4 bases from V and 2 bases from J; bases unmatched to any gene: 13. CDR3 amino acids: CASSSPGQVSKAYNEQFF. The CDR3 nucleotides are TGTGCCAGCAGCTCACCGGGACAGGTCTCAAAGGCCTACAATGAGCAGTTCTTC. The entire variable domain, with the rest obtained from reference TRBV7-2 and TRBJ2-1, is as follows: GAGVSQSPSNKVTEKGKDVELRCDPISGHTALYWYRQSLGQGLEFLIYFQGNSAPDKSGLPSDRFSAERTGGSVSTLTIQRTQQEDSAVYLCASSSPGQVSKAYNEQFFGPGTRLTVL.

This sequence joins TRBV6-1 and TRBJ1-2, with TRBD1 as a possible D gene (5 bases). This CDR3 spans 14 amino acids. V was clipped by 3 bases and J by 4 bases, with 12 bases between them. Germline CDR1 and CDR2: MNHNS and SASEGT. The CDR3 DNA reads TGTGCCAGCAGTGAGTCGGGCCAGGGCTATGGCTACACCTTC. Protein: CASSESGQGYGYTF.

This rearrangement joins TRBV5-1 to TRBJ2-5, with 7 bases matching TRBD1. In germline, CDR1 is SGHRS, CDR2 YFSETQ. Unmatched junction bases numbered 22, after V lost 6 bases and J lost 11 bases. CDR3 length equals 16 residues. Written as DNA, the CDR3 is TGCGCCAGCACATCAACCGACAGGGCGATTTCGGAAGAGCAGTACTTC. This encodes CASTSTDRAISEEQYF.

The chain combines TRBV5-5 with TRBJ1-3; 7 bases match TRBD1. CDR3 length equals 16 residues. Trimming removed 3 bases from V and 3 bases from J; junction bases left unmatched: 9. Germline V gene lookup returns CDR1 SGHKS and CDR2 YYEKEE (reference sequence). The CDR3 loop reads CASSSRQGGSGNTIYF. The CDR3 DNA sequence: TGTGCCAGCAGCTCCCGACAGGGAGGTAGTGGAAACACCATATATTTT.

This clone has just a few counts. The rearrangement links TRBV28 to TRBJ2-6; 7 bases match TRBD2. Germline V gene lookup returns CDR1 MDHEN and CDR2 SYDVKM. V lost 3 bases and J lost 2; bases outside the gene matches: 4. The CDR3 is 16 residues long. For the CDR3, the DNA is TGTGCCAGCAGTTTGGGAGGGCTCCCTGGGGCCAACGTCCTGACTTTC. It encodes CASSLGGLPGANVLTF.

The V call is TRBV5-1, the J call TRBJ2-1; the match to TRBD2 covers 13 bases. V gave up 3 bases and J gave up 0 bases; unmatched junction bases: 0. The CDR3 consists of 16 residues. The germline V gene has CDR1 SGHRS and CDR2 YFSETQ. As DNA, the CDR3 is TGCGCCAGCAGCTGGACTAGCGGGAGCTCCTACAATGAGCAGTTCTTC. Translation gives CASSWTSGSSYNEQFF.

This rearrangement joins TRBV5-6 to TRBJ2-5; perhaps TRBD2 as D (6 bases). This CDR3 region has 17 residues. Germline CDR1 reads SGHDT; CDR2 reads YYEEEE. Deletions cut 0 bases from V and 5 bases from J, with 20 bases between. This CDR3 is CASSLGSRSEGWETQYF. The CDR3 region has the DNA TGTGCCAGCAGCTTGGGAAGTCGGTCGGAGGGTTGGGAGACCCAGTACTTC.